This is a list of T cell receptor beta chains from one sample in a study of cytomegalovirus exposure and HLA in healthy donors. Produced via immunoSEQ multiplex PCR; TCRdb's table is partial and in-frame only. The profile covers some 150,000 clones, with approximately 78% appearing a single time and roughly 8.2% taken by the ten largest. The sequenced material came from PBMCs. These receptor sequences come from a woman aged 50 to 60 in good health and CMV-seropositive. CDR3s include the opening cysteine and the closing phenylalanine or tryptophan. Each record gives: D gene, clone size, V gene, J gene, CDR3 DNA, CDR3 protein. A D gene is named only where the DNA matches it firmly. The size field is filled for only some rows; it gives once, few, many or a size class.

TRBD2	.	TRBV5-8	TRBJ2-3	TGTGCCAGCAGCTCGGGACTAGCGGGAGAGGATACGCAGTATTTT	CASSSGLAGEDTQYF
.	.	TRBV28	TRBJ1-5	TGTGCCAGCAGTTTACCCACAGGGAACAATCAGCCCCAGCATTTT	CASSLPTGNNQPQHF
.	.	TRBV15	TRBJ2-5	TGTGCCACCAGCCGAGATAGAGCGGGGACCCAGTACTTC	CATSRDRAGTQYF
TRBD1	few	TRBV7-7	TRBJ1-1	TGTGCTAGCAGCCTTACCCCTGGGACAGAGGACCATGCGGGTGAAGCTTTCTTT	CASSLTPGTEDHAGEAFF
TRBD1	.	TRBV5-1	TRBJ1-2	TGCGCCAGCAGCTGGACAGGTACAAATGGCTACACCTTC	CASSWTGTNGYTF
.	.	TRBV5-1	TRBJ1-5	TGCGCCAGCAGCTCAACAGGGCCCCTACATTTT	CASSSTGPLHF
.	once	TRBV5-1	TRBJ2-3	TGCGCCAGCAGCATTGGGCTACCCACAGATACGCAGTATTTT	CASSIGLPTDTQYF
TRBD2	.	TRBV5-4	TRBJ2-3	TGTGCCAGCAGCTTGAAGGGAGGGGCCCGGAGCGCGCAGTATTTT	CASSLKGGARSAQYF
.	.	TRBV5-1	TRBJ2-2	TGCGCCAGCAGCTTGGACAGGATGAACACCGGGGAGCTGTTTTTT	CASSLDRMNTGELFF
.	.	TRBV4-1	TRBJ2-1	TGCGCCAGCAGCCCTGGGGCAAAGGCGTACAATGAGCAGTTCTTC	CASSPGAKAYNEQFF
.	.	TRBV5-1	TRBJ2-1	TGCGCCAGCAGCAGGGAGTACGGCTACAATGAGCAGTTCTTC	CASSREYGYNEQFF
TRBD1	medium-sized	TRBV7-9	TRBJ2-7	TGTGCCAGCAGCCTTACAGGGGTTGTCTACGAGCAGTACTTC	CASSLTGVVYEQYF
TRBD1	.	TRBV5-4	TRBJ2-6	TGTGCCAGAGGGACAGGTACCTCTGGGGCCAACGTCCTGACTTTC	CARGTGTSGANVLTF
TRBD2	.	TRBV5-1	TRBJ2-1	TGCGCCAGCAGCTTCCTCAACGGGCTAGCGGGAGGTGCGGATGAGCAGTTCTTC	CASSFLNGLAGGADEQFF
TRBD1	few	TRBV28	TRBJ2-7	TGTGCCAGCAGTCCGACTCGACAGGGCCTCTACGAGCAGTACTTC	CASSPTRQGLYEQYF
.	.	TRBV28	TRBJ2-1	TGTGCCAGCAGAGCGCCGGGGTCCAATGAGCAGTTCTTC	CASRAPGSNEQFF